A few counts support the clone carrying this TCR beta chain. This entry comes from a study of blood T cell repertoires in COVID-19. The protocol was immunoSEQ multiplex PCR, while the TCRdb copy is restricted to in-frame clones and leaves out a portion. The table shows 300,000 to 400,000 clones, with 88% occurring only once. This CDR3 region has 16 residues. The germline CDR1 and CDR2 sequences are SQVTM and ANQGSEA. The germline V and J ends were trimmed by 6 bases and 2 bases, with 23 bases remaining between them. The sequence was obtained from a woman between 45 and 60 years old with active or convalescent COVID-19. The sample comprised peripheral blood. The chain links TRBV29-1 to TRBJ2-7; D may be TRBD1 (6 bases). The CDR3, as DNA: TGCAGCGTAGCCGGTGGAAGGGGACAAACGACCTACGAGCAGTACTTC. It encodes CSVAGGRGQTTYEQYF.